The T cell receptor (beta chain) described here comes from a study of post-analysis software for immune sequencing data. Study findings and constraints: Batch-mates among the samples co-clustered strongly by F measure. Several TRBV segments (TRBV5-6, TRBV5-1 and TRBV20-1 among them) occurred more frequently in patients than in controls. For normalized Chao1 diversity, multiple sclerosis patients scored significantly lower than controls did.

V lost 6 bases and J 6 bases, leaving 15 bases between the germline ends. Germline V gene lookup returns CDR1 MGHRA and CDR2 YSYEKL. The CDR3 consists of 14 residues. For this clonotype: Antigen: not known.

TCR beta cDNA libraries had unique molecular identifiers. T cells numbering about 0.85 to 10 million yielded cDNA molecules that totaled about 500,000. One entry per CDR3 protein, called by TCRdb with MiXCR from the PCR reads. The sample holds a few hundred thousand distinct CDR3 sequences; 40% to 55% are singletons and the top ten take about an eighth. The receptor comes from a girl aged 5 to 17 with multiple sclerosis. The chain is built from TRBV4-1 and TRBJ2-1; a possible D gene is TRBD2 (5 bases). The sequenced sample was blood. DNA of the CDR3: TGCGCCAGCAGTCGTAACCCCGAGGGCAATGAGCAGTTCTTC. Translating gives CASSRNPEGNEQFF.